This TCR beta chain comes out of a study of cytomegalovirus exposure and HLA in healthy donors (dated by TCRdb to about 2017). At the level of the whole study: An earlier analysis of some 500 of the donors reported 250 to 300 Gb of sequence data and 100 million to 130 million unique TCR beta sequences from around 200 million T cells. In addition to the first cohort of 666 subjects, a separate validation cohort of approximately 130 different subjects was used. An early release that covered about 600 HLA-typed donors contained approximately 300 gigabases of sequencing data and approximately 85 million unique TCR sequences. Across about 370 genotyped donors of the cohort, an average of about 240,000 unique TCR beta nucleotide sequences per donor were sequenced, and 15% to 20% of those sequences were non-productive. The study used immunosequencing to profile the T cell repertoires of 666 subjects and linked those repertoires to cytomegalovirus serostatus. Both class I and class II loci were covered by HLA typing, at four-digit resolution. A later analysis re-analyzed previously published TCR beta repertoires from about 730 donors and added high-resolution HLA genotyping to study TCR occurrence patterns. To predict cytomegalovirus infection status, the study combined high-throughput TCR immunosequencing, statistical association of individual TCRs with disease status, and machine learning. The study was designed to test whether signatures of past pathogen exposure could be identified by cataloging public T cell receptors. Rather than drawing on any new phenotypic data, the later analysis identified candidate immune exposures from TCR beta sequences and the way those sequences occurred across donors. In an earlier analysis of around 540 of the donors, high-throughput TCR beta sequencing was used to judge whether each TCR beta V gene segment behaved as functional or pseudogenic. Typing coverage differed by locus: A, B, C, DRB1 and DQB1 were typed in roughly 620-630 donors, DQA1 in 500 to 550, DPA1 in 600 to 610, and DPB1 in roughly 470. Donor age, sex, ethnicity and CMV serostatus were compiled alongside the repertoire data. About five DR-DQ haplotypes were treated as single units for association and clustering because of strong linkage in the cohort. Among the roughly 400 genotyped donors, about 83% belonged to the genetic ancestry cluster associated with self-reported Caucasian donors. A later genetic analysis used genome-wide SNP genotypes for about 55% of the 666 donors, treating that subset as a discovery cohort. All discovery cohort repertoires had been generated using a single sequencing platform. The paper's findings and limits, for the study overall: While some public TCRs were present in many individuals, most TCR sequences turned up only very rarely across donors. A further reported finding was that TCR beta sequences accurately predicted the HLA-A and HLA-B alleles for most subjects in the first cohort. A few of the identified cytomegalovirus-associated TCR beta chains were confirmed in vitro to be specific for cytomegalovirus antigens. A cluster of highly shared sequence variants was judged likely to be a technical artifact of the sequencing pipeline. A later analysis associated about 18,000 TCR beta sequences with specific HLA alleles at a false discovery rate of 0.05. A total of about 180 TCR beta chains were listed by the study as associated with cytomegalovirus. A later genetic analysis reported fewer N-insertions in productive TCRs among donors in an Asian-associated ancestry cluster than the roughly 690-donor mean. Several of the top co-occurrence clusters appeared to be linked to parvovirus B19, influenza, CMV and Epstein-Barr virus, according to a later analysis. The authors suggested that the approach could potentially be extended to other disease states and immunological phenotypes. Correlated functional status among segregating V segments might reflect linkage disequilibrium, but an unknown experimental factor could not be ruled out. For the cohort, immune exposure information was limited to CMV serostatus. Strong co-occurrence of HLA alleles, especially DR and DQ, made assigning TCR associations to individual alleles difficult. A later analysis found that most CMV-associated TCR beta chains appeared HLA-restricted, with HLA associations seemingly driven largely by CMV exposure. The presence/absence analyses assumed that sequencing depth was roughly uniform across donors, and that assumption may not be true. In both the original and validation cohorts, the classifier was reported to diagnose cytomegalovirus status with high specificity and sensitivity. Because the 87-base-pair reads could not distinguish some IMGT-functional V segments, including TRBV6-2 and TRBV6-3, those segments were excluded. Because counts were too low, roughly 16 rarely observed V segments, including chromosome 9 orphons, were excluded from the earlier analysis of several hundred of the donors. In an earlier analysis of a few hundred of the donors, most TCR beta V segments were observed in productive rearrangements about 90% or about 30% of the time, broadly matching IMGT annotations. An association between a missense DCLRE1C variant and V-gene and J-gene trimming of TCR beta chains was found in a later genetic analysis and replicated in an independent cohort. In this cohort, only TCR beta chains were sequenced, and detectable features were limited by the absence of alpha or paired-chain data. In a later analysis, HLA-associated TCR beta chains showed more clonal expansion and lower generation probabilities than non-associated chains that were equally common. In a later analysis, the rate of TCR association differed among HLA loci, with DRB1 alleles having the most associated TCRs and HLA-C alleles having the fewest. Because HLA typing was unavailable for some donors at each locus, only the typed subset was used in association tests.

For this clone: It has no known antigen specificity. The input lacks base qualities; no much larger clone sits a single base away.

Library preparation used the immunoSEQ multiplex PCR assay. A mixture of 60 forward primers for TCR Vbeta segments and 13 reverse primers for TCR Jbeta segments was used in the multiplex PCR. A multiplex PCR assay on genomic DNA amplified the CDR3 region of rearranged TCR beta genes. Amplified TCR beta libraries were sequenced as 87-base-pair reads on the Illumina HiSeq System. In the paper's pipeline: A later analysis tallied roughly 76 million unique TCR beta chains across the 660 or so repertoires, and some 10 million of those chains were shared by two or more donors. Raw reads were error-corrected and collapsed into unique sequences by a nearest-neighbor algorithm in which closely related sequences were merged to remove PCR and sequencing errors. CDR3 sequences were aligned to IMGT reference sequences to assign V, D and J gene segments. For a sequence to be retained, a match of at least six nucleotides was required to both a V gene segment and a J gene segment. Rearrangements were classified as productive when the CDR3 lacked stop codons and remained in frame with V and J, and all other rearrangements were classified as non-productive. CDR3 was defined by IMGT convention, running from the second conserved V-encoded cysteine to the conserved J-encoded phenylalanine. The earlier analysis of about 620 of the donors excluded sequences that lacked an unambiguous match to a single V gene segment. An earlier analysis of 450 to 650 of the donors called V segments functional above 56.7% productive rearrangements and segregating when the between-donor standard deviation exceeded 5%. A statistical classification framework was developed to diagnose cytomegalovirus status using the catalog of TCR beta chain sequences. In a later analysis, V and J genes were assigned by comparing TCR nucleotide sequences against IMGT/GENE-DB human TR gene sequences. In a later analysis, CDR3 sequences and most-parsimonious VDJ recombination scenarios were assigned using the TCRdist pipeline. A later analysis defined each TCR beta chain by its CDR3 amino acid sequence plus V-gene family, and excluded reads lacking a unique V-gene family. In a later analysis, approximately 590 highly shared, low-generation-probability nucleotide sequences were removed to address suspected cross-contamination and a sequencing artifact. A later analysis calculated a clonal expansion index for each public chain from normalized within-repertoire ranks of inferred template counts. In a later analysis, generation probabilities were computed with a VDJ recombination model fitted to out-of-frame rearrangements, and the resulting probabilities were checked against IGoR. Hypergeometric tests were used in a later analysis to score TCR-TCR, TCR-HLA and TCR-CMV co-occurrence, with a repertoire-size bias correction applied to the TCR pairs. To estimate false discovery rates, a later analysis permuted the HLA or CMV assignments 20 times. In a later analysis, co-occurring TCRs were grouped using DBSCAN, with TCRdist sequence similarity added in when clustering inside HLA-allele-positive subsets. Repertoires with fewer than 30,000 or more than 120,000 public chains, plus five repertoires with anomalous nucleotide sharing, were excluded from co-occurrence clustering. The table comes from immuneACCESS by way of TCRdb, which keeps in-frame sequences with V and J called. Part of the clones is missing from these tables; in studies checked, under half for an unresolved V gene and the rest for unknown reasons. D and trimming come from the DNA, and the V and J calls and clone size come from that table. A total of about 110,000 clones appear in this sample, roughly 67% of them only once. The ten largest clonotypes hold about 8.6% of the sample.

The cohort comprised 550 to 700 healthy bone marrow donors. At the time of sampling, all cohort members were nominally healthy, though unrecorded immune exposures were likely present. The donor was CMV seropositive and belonged to the group of 250 to 350 seropositive cohort members. A peripheral blood sample was collected from each donor, and TCR beta sequencing was performed on peripheral blood mononuclear cells. The Qiagen DNeasy Blood Extraction Kit was used to extract genomic DNA from the blood cell samples. Based on the germline V gene (reference sequence), the CDR1 and CDR2 sequences are LNHDA and SQIVND. The CDR3 runs 13 amino acids, cysteine and phenylalanine included. The CDR3 DNA has 39 bases and is translated from base 1. The junction shows trimming of 8 bases on V and 7 bases on J, and the gene matches do not reach 2 bases of it.

The sample taken for sequencing was PBMCs. The sequence links TRBV19 to TRBJ1-6, and 10 junctional nucleotides match TRBD1. The receptor's source is a man aged 18 to 30 in good health and CMV-seropositive. The DNA is TGTGCCAGTGGGGGACAGGGGAATTCACCCCTCCACTTT. Its coded protein is CASGGQGNSPLHF.